This T cell receptor beta chain was sequenced in a study of blood T cells in healthy people across ages. The second PCR ran roughly 6 to 11 cycles with a sample-barcoded 5' primer and J-beta primers. TCRdb re-called the 5' RACE reads with MiXCR, one entry per CDR3 protein. The sample lists roughly 800,000 distinct CDR3 sequences; 58% were seen once. The CDR3 is 12 residues long. V dropped 1 base and J dropped 8 bases, with 11 bases sitting between them. Germline V gene lookup returns CDR1 DFQATT and CDR2 SNEGSKA (reference sequence). The chain has TRBV20-1 and TRBJ1-2; maybe TRBD1 (5 bases). This TCR derives from a man in his thirties or forties in good health. What was sequenced was blood. The CDR3 here is CSARVGLQGYTF. The CDR3 coding sequence is TGCAGTGCTAGAGTGGGGCTTCAGGGCTACACCTTC.